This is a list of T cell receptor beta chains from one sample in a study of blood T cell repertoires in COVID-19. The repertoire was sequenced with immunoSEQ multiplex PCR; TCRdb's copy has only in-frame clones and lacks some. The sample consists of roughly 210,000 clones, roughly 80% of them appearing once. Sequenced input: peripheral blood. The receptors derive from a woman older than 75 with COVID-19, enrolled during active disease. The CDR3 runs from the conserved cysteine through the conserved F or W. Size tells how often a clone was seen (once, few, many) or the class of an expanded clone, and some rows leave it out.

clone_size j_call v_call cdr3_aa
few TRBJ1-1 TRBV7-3 CASSHDRDTEAFF
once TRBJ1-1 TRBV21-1 CASSIRLGQGEEAFF
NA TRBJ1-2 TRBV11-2 CASSLGQGGGYTF
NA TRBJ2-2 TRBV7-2 CASSLGAPGELFF
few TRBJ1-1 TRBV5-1 CASARQGGTEAFF
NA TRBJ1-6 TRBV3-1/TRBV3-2 CASSSGGGPRELGDSPLHF
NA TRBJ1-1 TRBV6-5 CASSRDRNTEAFF
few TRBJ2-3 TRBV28 CASSPIAGEGDTQYF
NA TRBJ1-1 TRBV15 CATSREGTVRRAGGTEAFF
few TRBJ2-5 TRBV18 CASSPQRETQYF
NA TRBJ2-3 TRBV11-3 CASSLTTSTQYF
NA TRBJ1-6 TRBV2 CASRPRVSNSPLHF
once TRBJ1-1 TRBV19 CASTPQGQGIAFF
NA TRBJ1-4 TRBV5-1 CASSGGGPNEKLFF
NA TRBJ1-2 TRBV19 CASSQSGGPYGYTF
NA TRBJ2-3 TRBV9 CASSKTSTDTQYF
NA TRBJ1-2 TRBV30 CAWSIQGGSGGYTF
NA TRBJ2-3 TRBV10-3 CAITSSSTDTQYF
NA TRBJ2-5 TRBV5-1 CASSEGLAGGRGETQYF
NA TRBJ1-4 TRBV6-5 CASSFRGNEKLFF
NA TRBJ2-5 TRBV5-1 CASSFLAGGSGTQYF
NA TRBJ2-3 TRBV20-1 CSAGGTQYF
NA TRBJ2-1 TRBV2 CASRPTSGGLNEQFF
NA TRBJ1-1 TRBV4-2 CASSPTGGGNTEAFF
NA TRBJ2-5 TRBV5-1 CASSTGGMEETQYF
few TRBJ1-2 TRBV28 CASSLGRTGALTYGYTF
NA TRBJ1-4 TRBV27 CASRLGQGNEKLFF
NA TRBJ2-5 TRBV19 CASSINRGETQYF
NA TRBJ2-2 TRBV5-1 CASSAGTNTGELFF
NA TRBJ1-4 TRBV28 CASSTGGVNEKLFF
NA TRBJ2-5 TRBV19 CASSEAGGRTETQYF
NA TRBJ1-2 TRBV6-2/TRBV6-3 CASSPEDRPNYGYTF
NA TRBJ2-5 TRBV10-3 CAIRPGQGVETQYF
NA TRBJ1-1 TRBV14 CASSQSPLLTEAFF
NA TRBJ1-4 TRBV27 CASRNLQGAFEKLFF
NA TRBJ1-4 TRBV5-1 CASSLGGVGEKLFF
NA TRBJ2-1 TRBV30 CAWETGQGENEQFF
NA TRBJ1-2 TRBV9 CASTETPGGLGGYTF
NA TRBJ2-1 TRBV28 CASVDGREQFF
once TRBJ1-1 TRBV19 CASSIDQTGREAAFF
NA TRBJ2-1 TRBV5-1 CASSLGGESYNEQFF
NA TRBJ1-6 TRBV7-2 CASSSFRPDRAYLSPLHF
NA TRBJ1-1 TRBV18 CASSEDTGNTEAFF
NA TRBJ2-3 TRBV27 CASLRAGVPDTQYF
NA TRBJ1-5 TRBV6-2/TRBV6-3 CASSYGGSGNQPQHF
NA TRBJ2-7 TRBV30 CAWRARGAYEQYF
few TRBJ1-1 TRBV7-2 CASSLRTEAFF
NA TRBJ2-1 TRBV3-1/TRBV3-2 CASSQELRVSNEQFF
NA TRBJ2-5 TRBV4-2 CASSRSPDSSGTQYF
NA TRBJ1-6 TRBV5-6 CASSLGQGGNSPLHF
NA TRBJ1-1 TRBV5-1 CASSSRQGGTEAFF
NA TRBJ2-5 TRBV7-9 CASSLGTHQETQYF
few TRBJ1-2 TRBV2 CASRDDSFNYGYTF
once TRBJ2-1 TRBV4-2 CASSQETGGSEQFF
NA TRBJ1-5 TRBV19 CASCIRANQPQHF
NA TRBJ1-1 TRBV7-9 CASSSDMNTEAFF
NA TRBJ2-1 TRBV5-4 CASSLAASGGSHEQFF